The 17 T cell receptor beta chains below all came from one sample that was sequenced in a study of T cell repertoires in cytomegalovirus infection. TCRdb recomputed calls from the reads with MiXCR, one row per CDR3 protein. The data hold a few hundred thousand distinct CDR3 sequences, with around 13% observed a single time. The sequencing input was PBMCs. All receptors come from a human donor in good health (CMV status not recorded). Some clones in this sample may be carry-over from other donors' samples.

The CDR3 reads CASSQDPPSGSLGANVLTF. In nucleotides, the CDR3 is TGCGCCAGCAGCCAAGATCCGCCTAGCGGGAGCCTTGGGGCCAACGTCCTGACTTTC. The genes are TRBV4-3 and TRBJ2-6; 10 bases align to TRBD2. CDR1 and CDR2 from the germline V gene are LGHNA and YSLEER. This CDR3 is built from 19 residues. The V and J ends lost 0 bases and 3 bases, in that order; junction bases with no gene match: 8.

This clonotype was picked up a small number of times. The rearrangement joins TRBV28 to TRBJ2-7, with TRBD2 identical over 7 bases. Per germline, CDR1 MDHEN and CDR2 SYDVKM. The CDR3 runs to 15 residues. V dropped 6 bases and J dropped 4; count of bases not matched to a gene: 12. CDR3 loop: CASSSASGAFYEQYF. DNA for the CDR3: TGTGCCAGCAGCTCGGCTAGCGGAGCCTTTTACGAGCAGTACTTC.

The rearrangement uses TRBV2 and TRBJ2-2, with D perhaps TRBD1 (5 bases). The CDR3 is 15 amino acids. V was shortened by 6 bases and J by 3 bases, with 14 bases between the two germline ends. CDR1 and CDR2 (germline): SNHLY, FYNNEI. In DNA form, the CDR3 reads TGTGCCAGCAGGGCAAGGGGAACGGACACCGGGGAGCTGTTTTTT. This sequence encodes CASRARGTDTGELFF.

The CDR3 nucleotides are TGCATAAGCCCCCCGAGACTCGGGATAGGGGGGGAATTAGCCAAAAACATTCAGTACTTC. It yields the protein CISPPRLGIGGELAKNIQYF. The rearrangement joins TRBV29-1 to TRBJ2-4; perhaps TRBD2 as D (7 bases). The germline CDR1 and CDR2 sequences are SQVTM and ANQGSEA. This CDR3 region has 20 residues.

This clonotype was seen many times. The chain carries TRBV7-2 and TRBJ2-1, with a weak D call TRBD2 (6 bases). Germline loops: CDR1 SGHTA, CDR2 FQGNSA. The V end was cut by 5 bases, the J end by 0 bases, with 14 bases between. The CDR3 extends over 16 amino acids. CDR3 loop: CASSPGGASSYNEQFF. The CDR3 nucleotides read TGTGCCAGCAGCCCTGGCGGGGCTAGCTCCTACAATGAGCAGTTCTTC.

This clonotype was picked up many times. This sequence joins TRBV12-3 or TRBV12-4 and TRBJ1-5; tentative D call: TRBD1 (6 bases). V was shortened by 5 bases and J by 3 bases, with 11 bases between the two germline ends. This CDR3 is 14 amino acids long. CDR3 amino acids: CASSPQGINQPQHF. In DNA, the CDR3 is TGTGCCAGCAGTCCCCAGGGGATCAATCAGCCCCAGCATTTT.

This clonotype was recorded many times. V is TRBV7-8 and J is TRBJ2-3; 8 nucleotides agree with TRBD2. The CDR3 totals 20 residues. Germline CDR1 reads SGHVS; CDR2 reads FQNEAQ. The ends lost 5 bases at V and 3 bases at J; junction bases unmatched: 22. CDR3 residues: CASSPFSGSGTAGDTDTQYF. CDR3 nucleotides: TGTGCCAGCAGCCCCTTTTCTGGTAGCGGGACCGCTGGGGATACAGATACGCAGTATTTT.

The genes are TRBV19 and TRBJ2-3, with D unresolved. Trimming took off 3 bases at V and 6 bases at J, with 13 bases between the two ends. The CDR3 contains 14 residues. Germline assignment: CDR1 LNHDA and CDR2 SQIVND (reference sequence). CDR3 in amino acids: CASSMRWGSDTQYF. CDR3 DNA: TGTGCCAGTAGTATGAGATGGGGTTCGGATACGCAGTATTTT.

This clonotype was seen at least ten times. The V and J genes are TRBV5-5 and TRBJ2-5; no reliable D call. Germline CDR1 is SGHKS and CDR2 is YYEKEE (reference sequence). The CDR3 runs 14 residues. The ends were cut back, 0 bases at V and 5 bases at J, with 11 bases in the middle. This chain's CDR3 is CASSLEGQRETQYF. For the CDR3, the DNA is TGTGCCAGCAGCTTGGAAGGCCAGAGGGAGACCCAGTACTTC.

The chain combines TRBV5-1 with TRBJ1-6; D is uncertain. This CDR3 comprises 16 residues. The V gene's germline CDR1 is SGHRS and CDR2 YFSETQ. Deletions cut 0 bases from V and 5 bases from J, with 12 bases between. CDR3 sequence (DNA): TGCGCCAGCAGCTTGGAAGGGCCTTCTAATAATTCACCCCTCCACTTT. This translates into CASSLEGPSNNSPLHF.

V usage is TRBV7-9 and J usage is TRBJ1-5, with D perhaps TRBD1 (6 bases). Deletions cut 1 base from V and 1 base from J, with 8 bases between. Germline V lookup: CDR1 SEHNR, CDR2 FQNEAQ (reference sequence). This CDR3 spans 15 amino acids. CDR3 in DNA: TGTGCCAGCAGCTTAGATACAGGGAGCAATCAGCCCCAGCATTTT. It is translated as CASSLDTGSNQPQHF.

This clonotype has at least ten counts. The chain recombines TRBV2 with TRBJ2-2, with a weak D call TRBD2 (7 bases). The V gene lost 7 bases and the J gene lost 4 bases, with 19 bases spanning the gap. This CDR3 is 16 amino acids long. Germline lookup yields CDR1 SNHLY and CDR2 FYNNEI. The CDR3 region has the DNA TGTGCCAGCACCCGGGGGGCGGGAAGTGCCACCGGGGAGCTGTTTTTT. Translation gives CASTRGAGSATGELFF.

In this sample, this clonotype turned up many times. J is TRBJ1-2 and V is TRBV4-3; a possible D gene is TRBD1 (5 bases). Germline CDR1 reads LGHNA; CDR2 reads YSLEER. Deletions cut 3 bases from V and 8 bases from J, with 10 bases between. This CDR3 is 12 amino acids long. CDR3 in DNA: TGCGCCAGCAGCCATGGGACTGGGGGCTACACCTTC. Its translation is CASSHGTGGYTF.

Details on this clonotype: One junction end disagrees with the germline gene, perhaps due to a read error. The chain recombines TRBV19 with TRBJ1-1; tentatively, D is TRBD1 (5 bases). Germline assignment: CDR1 LNHDA and CDR2 SQIVND (reference sequence). This CDR3 has 14 residues. This CDR3 is CASSGGAFPVSLVF. CDR3 in DNA: TGTGCCAGTAGCGGAGGGGCGTTTCCGGTAAGCTTGGTCTTT.

This clonotype was seen only a few times. The rearrangement uses TRBV12-3 or TRBV12-4 and TRBJ1-1; D perhaps matches TRBD1 (5 bases). Trimming pared 5 bases from V and 4 bases from J, leaving 17 bases between. The CDR3 has 15 residues. The CDR3 protein is CASSLPPAGTTEAFF. The CDR3 DNA is TGTGCCAGCAGTCTGCCCCCGGCGGGGACCACTGAAGCTTTCTTT.

This clonotype was counted ten times or more. The CDR3 DNA is TGTGCCAGCAGCCGCGATGGGACAGGCGGGGAGACCCAGTACTTC. Its protein product is CASSRDGTGGETQYF. The chain has TRBV7-3 and TRBJ2-5, with TRBD1 identical over 8 bases. The trim removed 5 bases at V and 5 bases at J, leaving 10 bases unmatched. In germline, CDR1 is SGHTA, CDR2 FQGTGA. This CDR3 spans 15 amino acids.

In this sample, this clonotype turned up a few times. A junction boundary mismatches the germline segment, possibly from a read error. The genes are TRBV14 and TRBJ1-2, with D unclear. Germline V gives CDR1 SGHDN, CDR2 FVKESK. CDR3 length: 13 amino acids. CDR3 sequence reads: CASSQLGLEAEDF. CDR3 DNA: TGTGCCAGCAGCCAGCTCGGCCTGGAGGCCGAGGACTTC. Using reference TRBV14 and TRBJ1-2 for the parts outside the CDR3, the full variable domain is EAGVTQFPSHSVIEKGQTVTLRCDPISGHDNLYWYRRVMGKEIKFLLHFVKESKQDESGMPNNRFLAERTGGTYSTLKVQPAELEDSGVYFCASSQLGLEAEDFGSGTRLTVV.